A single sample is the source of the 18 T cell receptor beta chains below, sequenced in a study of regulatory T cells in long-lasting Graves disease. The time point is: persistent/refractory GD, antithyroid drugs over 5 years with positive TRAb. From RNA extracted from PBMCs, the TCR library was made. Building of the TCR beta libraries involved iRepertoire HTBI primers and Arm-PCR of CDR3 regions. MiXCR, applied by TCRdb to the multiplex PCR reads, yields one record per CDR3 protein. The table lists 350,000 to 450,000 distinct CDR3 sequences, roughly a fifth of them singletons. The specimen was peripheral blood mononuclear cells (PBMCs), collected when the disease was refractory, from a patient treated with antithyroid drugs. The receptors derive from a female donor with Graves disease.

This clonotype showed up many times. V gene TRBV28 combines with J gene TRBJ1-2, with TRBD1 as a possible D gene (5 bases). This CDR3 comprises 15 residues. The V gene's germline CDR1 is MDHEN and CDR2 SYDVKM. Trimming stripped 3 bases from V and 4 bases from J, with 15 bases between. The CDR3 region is CASSFRSGWGYGYTF. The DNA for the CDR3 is TGTGCCAGCAGTTTCCGGTCAGGGTGGGGCTATGGCTACACCTTC.

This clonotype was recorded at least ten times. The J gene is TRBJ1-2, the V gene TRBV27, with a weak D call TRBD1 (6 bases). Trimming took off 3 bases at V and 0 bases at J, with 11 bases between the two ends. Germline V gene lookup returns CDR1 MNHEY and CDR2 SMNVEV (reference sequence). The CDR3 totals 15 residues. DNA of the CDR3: TGTGCCAGCAGTTTCGCGGGGGCCTCTAACTATGGCTACACCTTC. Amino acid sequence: CASSFAGASNYGYTF.

CDR3 sequence (DNA): TGTGCCAGCAGCCCCACTAGGGACAAAAGATACGAGCAGTACTTC. Protein product: CASSPTRDKRYEQYF. The gene calls are TRBV5-6 and TRBJ2-7, with D possibly matching TRBD1 (6 bases). Germline CDR1 is SGHDT and CDR2 is YYEEEE. The ends were cut back, 4 bases at V and 4 bases at J, with 18 bases in the middle. This CDR3 has 15 amino acids.

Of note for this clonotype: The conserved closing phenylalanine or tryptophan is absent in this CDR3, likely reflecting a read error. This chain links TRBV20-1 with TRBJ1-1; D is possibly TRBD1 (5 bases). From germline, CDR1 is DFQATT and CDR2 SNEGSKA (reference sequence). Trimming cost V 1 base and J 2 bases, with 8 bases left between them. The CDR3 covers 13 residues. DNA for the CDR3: TGCAGTGCTAGAGTCAGGGCCAACACTGAAGCTTTCTCT. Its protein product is CSARVRANTEAFS.

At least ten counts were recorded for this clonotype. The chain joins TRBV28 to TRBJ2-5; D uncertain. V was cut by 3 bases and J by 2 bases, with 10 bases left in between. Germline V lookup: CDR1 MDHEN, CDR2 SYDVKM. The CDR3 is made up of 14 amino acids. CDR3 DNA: TGTGCCAGCAGTTTCCCGACAAAACAAGAGACCCAGTACTTC. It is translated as CASSFPTKQETQYF.

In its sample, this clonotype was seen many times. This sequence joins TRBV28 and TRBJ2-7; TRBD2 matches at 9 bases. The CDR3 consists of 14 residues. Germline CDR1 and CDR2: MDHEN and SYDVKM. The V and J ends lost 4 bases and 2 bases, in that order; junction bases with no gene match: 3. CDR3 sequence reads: CASSSSGKAYEQYF. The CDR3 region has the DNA TGTGCCAGCAGTTCTAGCGGGAAGGCCTACGAGCAGTACTTC.

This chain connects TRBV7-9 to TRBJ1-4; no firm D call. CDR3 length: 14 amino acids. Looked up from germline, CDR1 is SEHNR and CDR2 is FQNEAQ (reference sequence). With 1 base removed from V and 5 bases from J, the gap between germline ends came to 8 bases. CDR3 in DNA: TGTGCCAGCAGCTTAGGGTGGGAAAATGAAAAACTGTTTTTT. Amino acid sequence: CASSLGWENEKLFF.

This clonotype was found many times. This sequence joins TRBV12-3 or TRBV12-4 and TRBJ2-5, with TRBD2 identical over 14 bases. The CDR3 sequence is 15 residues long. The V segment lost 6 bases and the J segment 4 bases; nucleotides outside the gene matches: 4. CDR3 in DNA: TGTGCCAGCAGCCTCGGGACTAGCGGGAGAGAGACCCAGTACTTC. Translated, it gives CASSLGTSGRETQYF.

CDR3 protein: CASSYGQGPQETQYF. The CDR3, as DNA: TGTGCCAGCAGCTATGGACAGGGACCGCAAGAGACCCAGTACTTC. The V gene is TRBV11-3, the J gene TRBJ2-5; 8 bases map to TRBD1. Germline V gene sequence: CDR1 SGHNT, CDR2 YENEEA. After removal of 4 bases from V and 2 bases from J, the junction contained 6 bases not matched to a gene. The CDR3 length is 15 residues. Supplemented by reference TRBV11-3 and TRBJ2-5, the full variable domain reads EAGVVQSPRYKIIEKKQPVAFWCNPISGHNTLYWYLQNLGQGPELLIRYENEEAVDDSQLPKDRFSAERLKGVDSTLKIQPAELGDSAVYLCASSYGQGPQETQYFGPGTRLLVL.

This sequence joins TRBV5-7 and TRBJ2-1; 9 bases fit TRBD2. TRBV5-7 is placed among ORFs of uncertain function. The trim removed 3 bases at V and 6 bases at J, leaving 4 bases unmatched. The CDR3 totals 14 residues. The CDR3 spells CASSSGTSRNEQFF. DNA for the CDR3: TGTGCCAGCAGCTCTGGGACTAGCCGCAATGAGCAGTTCTTC.

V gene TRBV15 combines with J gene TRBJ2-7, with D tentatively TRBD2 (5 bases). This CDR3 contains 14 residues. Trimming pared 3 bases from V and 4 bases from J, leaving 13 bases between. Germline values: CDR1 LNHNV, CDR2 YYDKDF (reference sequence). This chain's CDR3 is CATSSRTGSYEQYF. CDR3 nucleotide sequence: TGTGCCACCAGCAGTCGGACGGGGTCGTACGAGCAGTACTTC.

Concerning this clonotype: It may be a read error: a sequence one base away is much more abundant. The CDR3 reads CASNLFLNTGELFF. In DNA form, the CDR3 reads TGCGCCAGCAACTTGTTCCTGAACACCGGGGAGCTGTTTTTT. The rearrangement links TRBV5-1 to TRBJ2-2, with D unresolved. CDR1 is SGHRS and CDR2 is YFSETQ in the germline V gene. The CDR3 is 14 amino acids.

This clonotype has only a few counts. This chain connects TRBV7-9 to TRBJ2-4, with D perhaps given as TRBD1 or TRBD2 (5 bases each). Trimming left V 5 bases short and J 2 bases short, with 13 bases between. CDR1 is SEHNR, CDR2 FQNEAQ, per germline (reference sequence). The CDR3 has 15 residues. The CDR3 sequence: CASSPVGDTKNIQYF. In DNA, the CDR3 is TGTGCCAGCAGCCCAGTGGGGGATACCAAAAACATTCAGTACTTC. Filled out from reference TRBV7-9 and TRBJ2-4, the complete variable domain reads DTGVSQNPRHKITKRGQNVTFRCDPISEHNRLYWYRQTLGQGPEFLTYFQNEAQLEKSRLLSDRFSAERPKGSFSTLEIQRTEQGDSAMYLCASSPVGDTKNIQYFGAGTRLSVL.

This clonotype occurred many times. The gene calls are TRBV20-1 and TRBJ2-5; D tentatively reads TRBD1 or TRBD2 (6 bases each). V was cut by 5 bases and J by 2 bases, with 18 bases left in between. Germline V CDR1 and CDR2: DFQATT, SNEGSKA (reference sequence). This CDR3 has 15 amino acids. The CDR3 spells CSAHTPGGLQETQYF. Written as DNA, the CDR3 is TGCAGTGCTCATACCCCTGGGGGGCTGCAAGAGACCCAGTACTTC.

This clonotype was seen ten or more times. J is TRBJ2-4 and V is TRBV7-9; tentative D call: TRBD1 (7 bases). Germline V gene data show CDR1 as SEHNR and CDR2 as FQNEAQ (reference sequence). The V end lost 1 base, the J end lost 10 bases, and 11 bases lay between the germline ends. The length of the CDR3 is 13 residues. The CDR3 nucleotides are TGTGCCAGCAGCTTAGGGCGGGACAGTATTCAGTACTTC. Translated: CASSLGRDSIQYF.

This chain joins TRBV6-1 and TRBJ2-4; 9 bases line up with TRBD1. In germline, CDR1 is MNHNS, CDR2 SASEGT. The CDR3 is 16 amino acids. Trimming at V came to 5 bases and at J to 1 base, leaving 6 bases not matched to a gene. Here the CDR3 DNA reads TGTGCCAGCAGTACACGGACAGGGGTCGCCAAAAACATTCAGTACTTC. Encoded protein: CASSTRTGVAKNIQYF.

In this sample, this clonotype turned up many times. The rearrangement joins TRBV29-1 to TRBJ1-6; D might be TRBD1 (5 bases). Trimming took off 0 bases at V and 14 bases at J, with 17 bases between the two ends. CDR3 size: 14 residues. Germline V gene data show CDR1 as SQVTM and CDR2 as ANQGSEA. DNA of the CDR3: TGCAGCGTTGAAGATCCCCCAGGCAGGGCGGCCCTCCACTTT. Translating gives CSVEDPPGRAALHF.

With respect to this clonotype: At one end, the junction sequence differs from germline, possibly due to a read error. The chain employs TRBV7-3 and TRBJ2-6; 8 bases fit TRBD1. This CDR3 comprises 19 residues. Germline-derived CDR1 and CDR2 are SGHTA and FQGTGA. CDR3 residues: CASSQSAGQAFSGANVLTF. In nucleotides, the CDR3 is TGCGCCAGCAGCCAAAGTGCGGGACAGGCATTCTCTGGGGCCAACGTCCTGACTTTC.